The rows below give T cell receptor beta chains drawn from one sample of a study of blood T cell repertoires in COVID-19. Profiling relied on immunoSEQ multiplex PCR, and the TCRdb table lists in-frame clones only, not all of them. The table includes roughly 24,000 clones, about 91% detected once. The sample taken for sequencing was peripheral blood. Receptors originate from a human donor in a cohort sampled during active COVID-19. Each CDR3 is given with its conserved first and last residue. The order of the fields is clone size, J gene, V gene, D gene, CDR3 protein, CDR3 DNA. The D gene is left open where the match is weak. Rows give clone size only sometimes, using once, few, many, or a class for an expanded clone.

-	TRBJ2-3	TRBV30	TRBD2	CAWRYPEGLATDTQYF	TGTGCCTGGAGATACCCGGAGGGACTAGCAACAGATACGCAGTATTTT
-	TRBJ1-2	TRBV6-6	-	CASSPRQAASYGYTF	TGTGCCAGCAGTCCACGCCAGGCAGCCTCCTATGGCTACACCTTC
-	TRBJ1-4	TRBV6-1	-	CASSEARAANEKLFF	TGTGCCAGCAGTGAAGCGCGGGCGGCTAATGAAAAACTGTTTTTT
-	TRBJ2-7	TRBV6-5	-	CASWRGPSYEQYF	TGTGCCAGCTGGAGGGGCCCATCCTACGAGCAGTACTTC
-	TRBJ1-2	TRBV11-3	-	CASSSRGLEVYGYTF	TGTGCCAGCAGCTCCAGGGGTTTAGAGGTCTATGGCTACACCTTC
-	TRBJ1-2	TRBV6-4	-	CASPRRAWTANYGYTF	TGTGCCAGTCCCCGACGGGCCTGGACAGCCAACTATGGCTACACCTTC
-	TRBJ1-6	TRBV7-2	TRBD1	CASSPDRVVNSPLHF	TGTGCCAGCAGCCCAGACAGGGTCGTTAATTCACCCCTCCACTTT
-	TRBJ2-7	TRBV19	-	CASSISGTSYEQYF	TGTGCCAGTAGTATTTCCGGGACTTCCTACGAGCAGTACTTC
-	TRBJ1-4	TRBV11-2	-	CASSWSWTATNEKLFF	TGTGCCAGCAGCTGGTCCTGGACAGCTACTAATGAAAAACTGTTTTTT
-	TRBJ1-4	TRBV2	TRBD1	CASSLGQGGEKLFF	TGTGCCAGCAGTTTGGGACAGGGAGGGGAAAAACTGTTTTTT
-	TRBJ1-2	TRBV24-1	-	CATSVGGAGDGYTF	TGTGCCACCAGTGTAGGGGGTGCAGGGGATGGCTACACCTTC
-	TRBJ1-5	TRBV23-1	TRBD1	CASSQRSSGGEYSNQPQHF	TGCGCCAGCAGTCAGCGGTCGTCAGGGGGAGAATATAGCAATCAGCCCCAGCATTTT
-	TRBJ2-3	TRBV27	TRBD2	CASKQSGASTDTQYF	TGTGCCAGCAAACAAAGCGGGGCAAGCACAGATACGCAGTATTTT
-	TRBJ1-4	TRBV23-1	-	CASSHLLEPRPGSTNEKLFF	TGCGCCAGCAGTCACCTCCTCGAACCCCGGCCGGGTTCAACTAATGAAAAACTGTTTTTT
-	TRBJ2-1	TRBV10-2	TRBD1	CASSQDRGVYNEQFF	TGCGCCAGCAGCCAAGACAGGGGGGTCTACAATGAGCAGTTCTTC
-	TRBJ1-1	TRBV12-3/TRBV12-4	-	CASRTRGRTEAFF	TGTGCCAGCAGGACCAGGGGAAGGACTGAAGCTTTCTTT
-	TRBJ2-1	TRBV7-9	TRBD2	CASRQASGRALNEQFF	TGTGCCAGCAGACAGGCTAGCGGGAGGGCCCTAAATGAGCAGTTCTTC
-	TRBJ1-5	TRBV19	TRBD1	CASSSGQGAPGQPQHF	TGTGCCAGTAGCTCTGGACAGGGGGCACCGGGTCAGCCCCAGCATTTT
-	TRBJ2-2	TRBV27	-	CASSFGVTGELFF	TGTGCCAGCAGTTTCGGGGTAACCGGGGAGCTGTTTTTT
-	TRBJ2-5	TRBV5-1	-	CASSFGNQETQYF	TGCGCCAGCAGCTTTGGCAACCAAGAGACCCAGTACTTC
-	TRBJ2-3	TRBV30	-	CAWSIGDLTTDTQYF	TGTGCCTGGAGTATAGGAGACTTAACGACAGATACGCAGTATTTT
-	TRBJ2-2	TRBV11-3	-	CASSSAGAGELFF	TGTGCCAGCAGCTCCGCGGGGGCAGGGGAGCTGTTTTTT
-	TRBJ1-4	TRBV5-6	-	CASSQAGVEKLFF	TGTGCCAGCAGCCAGGCAGGGGTTGAAAAACTGTTTTTT
-	TRBJ1-1	TRBV10-3	-	CAIRRENTEAFF	TGTGCCATCAGACGGGAGAACACTGAAGCTTTCTTT
-	TRBJ1-1	TRBV19	TRBD1	CASSIGQGRANTEAFF	TGTGCCAGTAGTATAGGACAGGGCCGCGCGAACACTGAAGCTTTCTTT
-	TRBJ1-2	TRBV3-1/TRBV3-2	-	CASSQAGLEGYTF	TGTGCCAGCAGCCAGGCGGGACTAGAGGGCTACACCTTC
-	TRBJ1-4	TRBV3-1/TRBV3-2	-	CASSQAELSTNEKLFF	TGTGCCAGCAGCCAAGCGGAGCTTTCGACTAATGAAAAACTGTTTTTT
-	TRBJ2-7	TRBV11-3	TRBD1	CASSSTTGSGEQYF	TGTGCCAGCAGCTCCACGACAGGGTCCGGCGAGCAGTACTTC
once	TRBJ1-2	TRBV7-8	TRBD1	CASSYIVSGQGNYGYTF	TGTGCCAGCAGTTACATCGTTTCGGGACAGGGGAACTATGGCTACACCTTC
-	TRBJ1-2	TRBV19	-	CASSQGDYGYTF	TGTGCCAGTTCACAGGGCGACTATGGCTACACCTTC
few	TRBJ1-2	TRBV27	-	CASRSTDANYGYTF	TGTGCCAGCAGGTCGACAGACGCTAACTATGGCTACACCTTC
-	TRBJ2-3	TRBV5-4	-	CASRPTRGLSGTDTQYF	TGTGCCAGCAGACCAACCCGGGGACTGTCTGGCACAGATACGCAGTATTTT
-	TRBJ2-3	TRBV6-1	-	CASSDRAVWGRRGDTQYF	TGTGCCAGCAGTGACCGGGCGGTCTGGGGGCGCAGGGGAGATACGCAGTATTTT
-	TRBJ2-3	TRBV6-1	TRBD2	CASSDSSGGGILRSTDTQYF	TGTGCCAGCAGTGATTCTAGCGGGGGTGGAATTCTTAGGAGCACAGATACGCAGTATTTT
-	TRBJ2-7	TRBV11-2	TRBD1	CASRPGQEVNEQYF	TGTGCCAGCAGACCGGGACAGGAGGTAAACGAGCAGTACTTC
-	TRBJ2-7	TRBV4-1	TRBD2	CASSQVTSGMGYEQYF	TGCGCCAGCAGCCAAGTGACTAGCGGGATGGGTTACGAGCAGTACTTC
-	TRBJ1-1	TRBV6-5	-	CASASLGRGNTEAFF	TGTGCCAGCGCGTCCCTTGGCAGGGGGAACACTGAAGCTTTCTTT
-	TRBJ2-7	TRBV10-3	TRBD2	CAISESAGLSSYEQYF	TGTGCCATCAGTGAGTCAGCGGGACTCTCCTCCTACGAGCAGTACTTC
-	TRBJ2-2	TRBV7-9	TRBD1	CASSSLGTVLPGTGELFF	TGTGCCAGCAGCTCGCTCGGGACAGTTCTTCCAGGGACCGGGGAGCTGTTTTTT
-	TRBJ1-1	TRBV7-6	-	CASSLSSVGQANLNTEAFF	TGTGCCAGCAGCTTATCCTCTGTGGGTCAGGCGAACCTGAACACTGAAGCTTTCTTT
-	TRBJ2-5	TRBV30	TRBD1	CAWSDRGREETQYF	TGTGCCTGGAGTGACAGGGGGCGGGAAGAGACCCAGTACTTC
-	TRBJ2-7	TRBV24-1	-	CATSDSSREQYF	TGTGCCACGTCCGACAGCTCGCGCGAGCAGTACTTC
-	TRBJ1-1	TRBV5-1	TRBD1	CASSSGQGGMNTEAFF	TGCGCCAGCAGCTCCGGACAGGGTGGAATGAACACTGAAGCTTTCTTT
-	TRBJ1-5	TRBV27	-	CASSFAGYSNQPQHF	TGTGCCAGCAGTTTTGCAGGATATAGCAATCAGCCCCAGCATTTT
-	TRBJ2-1	TRBV18	-	CASSYTEYNEQFF	TGTGCCAGCTCCTACACAGAATACAATGAGCAGTTCTTC
-	TRBJ2-6	TRBV3-1/TRBV3-2	-	CASSQGDGANVLTF	TGTGCCAGCAGCCAGGGCGACGGGGCCAACGTCCTGACTTTC
-	TRBJ1-1	TRBV7-6	TRBD1	CASSLYQQRRGRGDTEAFF	TGTGCCAGCAGCTTATATCAACAACGGAGGGGGCGCGGGGACACTGAAGCTTTCTTT
-	TRBJ2-3	TRBV2	-	CASTRDSTDTQYF	TGTGCCAGCACTCGGGACTCCACAGATACGCAGTATTTT
-	TRBJ2-3	TRBV6-5	-	CASGQTDTQYF	TGTGCCAGCGGGCAAACAGATACGCAGTATTTT
-	TRBJ2-1	TRBV28	-	CASSPRLSSSSYNEQFF	TGTGCCAGCAGTCCCCGTTTGTCTAGCAGCTCCTACAATGAGCAGTTCTTC
-	TRBJ2-7	TRBV5-4	TRBD1	CASSSRLDRGFREQYF	TGTGCCAGCAGCTCCCGCCTCGACAGGGGCTTTCGCGAGCAGTACTTC
-	TRBJ2-3	TRBV10-2	TRBD2	CASRVSGPSTDTQYF	TGCGCCAGCAGAGTTAGCGGGCCAAGCACAGATACGCAGTATTTT
-	TRBJ1-2	TRBV5-1	-	CASSLELGGNYGYTF	TGCGCCAGCAGCTTGGAGCTGGGCGGGAACTATGGCTACACCTTC
-	TRBJ1-2	TRBV6-4	TRBD1	CASSVGQGAGGYTF	TGTGCCAGCAGTGTGGGACAGGGGGCTGGAGGCTACACCTTC
few	TRBJ1-2	TRBV6-5	-	CASSYSPGVEGYTF	TGTGCCAGCAGTTACTCCCCAGGGGTCGAGGGCTACACCTTC
-	TRBJ2-2	TRBV7-3	-	CASSLRRETGELFF	TGTGCCAGCAGCTTAAGGCGGGAAACCGGGGAGCTGTTTTTT
-	TRBJ2-1	TRBV24-1	-	CATSALRVGHYNEQFF	TGTGCCACCAGTGCCCTAAGGGTAGGACACTACAATGAGCAGTTCTTC